The clone carrying this T cell receptor beta chain has more than one count but fewer than ten. Its cognate antigen is unknown. This sample is part of a study of post-analysis software for immune sequencing data. Whole-study context: Patients with relapsing-remitting, secondary progressive and progressive-relapsing multiple sclerosis courses were all represented. Points from the study as a whole: Same-batch preparations were strongly co-clustered by F measure. Compared with controls, patients showed significantly lower normalized Chao1 diversity.

Unique molecular identifiers were built into the TCR beta cDNA libraries. Researchers reported around 510,000 cDNA molecules coming from approximately 1 to 10 million T cells. TCRdb independently ran MiXCR on the PCR reads; one entry per CDR3 protein. This table holds fewer than 850,000 distinct CDR3 sequences, 46% found once. This TCR derives from a girl between 5 and 17 years old with multiple sclerosis. Sequenced material: blood.

This CDR3 reads CASSSPGGIYEQYF. In DNA form, the CDR3 reads TGTGCCAGCAGCTCCCCGGGCGGGATCTACGAGCAGTACTTC. This chain uses TRBV21-1 with TRBJ2-7; the table assigns TRBD1, which was not confirmed against the DNA. TRBV21-1 is flagged as a pseudogene. The CDR3 consists of 14 residues.